The 20 T cell receptor beta chains in this list originate from one sample, sequenced in a study of cytomegalovirus exposure and HLA in healthy donors. Use of 60 Vbeta and 13 Jbeta primers characterized the PCR. This table comes from immunoSEQ multiplex PCR, and its TCRdb copy is limited to in-frame clones, with some not included. This sample's table reports 120,000 to 150,000 clones. Source material: PBMCs. These receptor sequences come from a man aged 40-49 years in good health and CMV-seronegative.

The rearrangement joins TRBV28 to TRBJ2-7; 7 positions agree with TRBD2. The CDR3 extends over 13 amino acids. From germline, CDR1 is MDHEN and CDR2 SYDVKM. Germline trimming cut 7 bases from V and 2 bases from J; bases unmatched to any gene: 5. Here the CDR3 reads CASTSGGPYEQYF. In nucleotides, the CDR3 is TGTGCCAGCACCTCGGGGGGACCCTACGAGCAGTACTTC.

The chain links TRBV5-6 to TRBJ1-6, with a tentative D call TRBD1 (5 bases). The ends were cut back, 4 bases at V and 9 bases at J, with 20 bases in the middle. The CDR3 loop spans 16 amino acids. Germline lookup yields CDR1 SGHDT and CDR2 YYEEEE. The CDR3 sequence: CASSLSGRQRVSPLHF. The CDR3 coding sequence is TGTGCCAGCAGCCTAAGCGGGAGACAGCGGGTTTCACCCCTCCACTTT.

The chain combines TRBV6-5 with TRBJ2-7; D perhaps matches TRBD1 (5 bases). CDR1 is MNHEY, CDR2 SVGAGI, per germline. V was clipped by 2 bases and J by 7 bases, with 12 bases between them. The CDR3 is 13 residues long. The CDR3 DNA is TGTGCCAGCAGTTACGGGCCAGGGTTGGAGCAGTACTTC. Protein product: CASSYGPGLEQYF.

The chain uses TRBV5-1 and TRBJ2-4; D not certain. This CDR3 comprises 14 residues. V was pared by 4 bases and J by 6 bases, with 14 bases between. Germline V CDR1 and CDR2: SGHRS, YFSETQ. CDR3 in DNA: TGCGCCAGCAGCCCCGACTCCCCCTTAAACATTCAGTACTTC. Translation gives CASSPDSPLNIQYF.

This rearrangement joins TRBV11-2 to TRBJ2-7, with D tentatively TRBD2 (7 bases). The CDR3 length is 17 residues. Looked up from germline, CDR1 is SGHAT and CDR2 is FQNNGV. The V end was cut by 3 bases, the J end by 0 bases, with 18 bases between. In DNA, the CDR3 is TGTGCCAGCAGCTTGGGCTCGTCCGGGGGGCTCTCCTACGAGCAGTACTTC. Encoded protein: CASSLGSSGGLSYEQYF.

The chain employs TRBV11-2 and TRBJ2-1, with D possibly TRBD1 on 5 matching bases. The V gene lost 4 bases and the J gene lost 13 bases, with 20 bases spanning the gap. There are 14 residues in the CDR3. Germline-derived CDR1 and CDR2 are SGHAT and FQNNGV. CDR3 loop: CASSSPRQPRGQFF. The CDR3 region has the DNA TGTGCCAGCAGCTCGCCCAGACAGCCCCGTGGCCAGTTCTTC.

The rearrangement joins TRBV6-1 to TRBJ1-5; D is unclear. Germline V gene lookup returns CDR1 MNHNS and CDR2 SASEGT. V was trimmed by 6 bases and J by 0 bases, leaving 3 bases between them. CDR3 length: 12 amino acids. Here the CDR3 reads CASRYSNQPQHF. CDR3 coding DNA: TGTGCCAGCAGATATAGCAATCAGCCCCAGCATTTT.

This chain joins TRBV6-5 and TRBJ2-5; 8 bases map to TRBD1. The tail of the sequence fits TRBJ2-7 better, so the J call may be wrong. CDR3 size: 15 residues. The germline V gene encodes CDR1 MNHEY and CDR2 SVGAGI. The CDR3 loop is CASSYSLDRAYEQYF. The CDR3 DNA sequence: TGTGCCAGCAGTTACTCGTTGGACAGGGCGTACGAGCAGTACTTC.

V and J are TRBV7-9 and TRBJ1-2, with D perhaps matching TRBD1 (5 bases). Deletions cut 2 bases from V and 4 bases from J, with 14 bases between. There are 15 residues in the CDR3. Per the germline V gene, CDR1 is SEHNR and CDR2 is FQNEAQ (reference sequence). As DNA, the CDR3 is TGTGCCAGCAGCTTACCGCAGGGAGGGATCTATGGCTACACCTTC. Protein product: CASSLPQGGIYGYTF.

The chain uses TRBV7-3 and TRBJ2-3; the D is unclear. The CDR3 runs 14 residues. The germline gives CDR1 SGHTA, CDR2 FQGTGA. Trimming left V 1 base short and J 4 bases short, with 9 bases between. The chain's CDR3 is CASSLSSWPDTQYF. The CDR3 DNA is TGTGCCAGCAGCTTAAGTTCCTGGCCAGATACGCAGTATTTT.

The J gene is TRBJ1-1, the V gene TRBV7-8, with TRBD1 matching 8 bases. V lost 5 bases, J lost 2 bases, and 4 bases stayed unmatched. Germline CDR1 and CDR2: SGHVS and FQNEAQ. The CDR3 loop spans 14 amino acids. The chain's CDR3 is CASSHGQGNTEAFF. DNA of the CDR3: TGTGCCAGCAGCCATGGACAGGGAAACACTGAAGCTTTCTTT.

CDR3 DNA sequence: TGTGCCAGTAGTATACTAGCGGGGGAAGAGACCCAGTACTTC. Its translation: CASSILAGEETQYF. This chain uses TRBV19 with TRBJ2-5; TRBD2 aligns across 10 bases. In germline, CDR1 is LNHDA, CDR2 SQIVND (reference sequence). This CDR3 is built from 14 residues. V trimming: 2 bases; J trimming: 3 bases; junction bases outside the gene matches: 0. The variable domain in full, completed from reference TRBV19 and TRBJ2-5, reads DGGITQSPKYLFRKEGQNVTLSCEQNLNHDAMYWYRQDPGQGLRLIYYSQIVNDFQKGDIAEGYSVSREKKESFPLTVTSAQKNPTAFYLCASSILAGEETQYFGPGTRLLVL.

The CDR3 protein is CASSLPGQGAETQYF. The CDR3, as DNA: TGTGCCAGCAGCTTGCCCGGGCAGGGGGCAGAGACCCAGTACTTC. The rearrangement links TRBV5-6 to TRBJ2-5; 8 bases map to TRBD1. With 1 base clipped from V and 4 bases from J, the junction kept 6 bases outside the gene matches. The CDR3 sequence is 15 residues long. Germline lookup yields CDR1 SGHDT and CDR2 YYEEEE.

The gene calls are TRBV2 and TRBJ1-1; tentative D call: TRBD1 (6 bases). CDR1 is SNHLY, CDR2 FYNNEI, per germline. The length of the CDR3 is 13 residues. Between the trimmed V and J ends, which lost 3 bases and 1 base, there was a span of 6 bases. The CDR3 loop reads CASSEGANTEAFF. DNA of the CDR3: TGTGCCAGCAGTGAGGGGGCGAACACTGAAGCTTTCTTT.

V is TRBV4-1 and J is TRBJ2-1; D unresolved. The CDR3 totals 14 residues. V was clipped by 4 bases and J by 2 bases, with 9 bases between them. CDR1 and CDR2 (germline): MGHRA, YSYEKL. The CDR3 DNA follows: TGCGCCAGCAGCCTCCTATTCGCCTACAATGAGCAGTTCTTC. This translates into CASSLLFAYNEQFF.

The chain couples TRBV19 to TRBJ1-3, with a tentative D call TRBD1 (6 bases). The CDR3 runs to 14 residues. The germline CDR1 and CDR2 sequences are LNHDA and SQIVND (reference sequence). V gave up 3 bases and J gave up 3 bases, with 9 bases separating them. CDR3 loop: CASSIGQFGNTIYF. CDR3 bases: TGTGCCAGTAGTATCGGACAGTTTGGAAACACCATATATTTT. Full variable domain (remainder filled in from reference TRBV19 and TRBJ1-3): DGGITQSPKYLFRKEGQNVTLSCEQNLNHDAMYWYRQDPGQGLRLIYYSQIVNDFQKGDIAEGYSVSREKKESFPLTVTSAQKNPTAFYLCASSIGQFGNTIYFGEGSWLTVV.

This chain connects TRBV4-2 to TRBJ2-2; 13 bases agree with TRBD2. CDR1 is LGHNA, CDR2 YNFKEQ, per germline. The V gene end was trimmed by 4 bases and the J gene end by 6 bases; junction bases not matched to a gene: 5. This CDR3 has 16 residues. The CDR3 sequence is CASSPTSGGVPGELFF. CDR3 in DNA: TGTGCCAGCAGCCCTACTAGCGGGGGGGTTCCCGGGGAGCTGTTTTTT.

This rearrangement joins TRBV9 to TRBJ2-2; tentative D call: TRBD2 (7 bases). The CDR3 is 16 residues long. Trimming took 3 bases from V and 0 from J, leaving 12 bases between them. Germline V gives CDR1 SGDLS, CDR2 YYNGEE. The CDR3 nucleotides are TGTGCCAGCAGCGGAGGGGGAGGGGCGAACACCGGGGAGCTGTTTTTT. Its protein product is CASSGGGGANTGELFF.

The CDR3 region has the DNA TGCGCCAGCGGGACAGGGGAGAGAGATACGCAGTATTTT. This gives the protein CASGTGERDTQYF. The chain couples TRBV5-1 to TRBJ2-3, with TRBD1 identical over 10 bases. The CDR3 has 13 amino acids. After removal of 7 bases from V and 5 bases from J, the junction contained 4 bases not matched to a gene. The V gene's germline CDR1 is SGHRS and CDR2 YFSETQ.

The chain uses TRBV15 and TRBJ1-4; possibly TRBD1 for D (5 bases). The V gene's germline CDR1 is LNHNV and CDR2 YYDKDF (reference sequence). Trimming removed 1 base at V and 13 bases at J, with 13 bases between. This CDR3 is 13 amino acids long. The CDR3 coding sequence is TGTGCCACCAGCAGAGGGGCAGGGAATGGACTGTTTTTT. Translating gives CATSRGAGNGLFF.